This T cell receptor (beta chain) originates from a study of shared clonotypes between healthy human individuals. TCRdb keeps only in-frame clones here, not all; method: immunoSEQ multiplex PCR. The sample consists of some 470,000 clones, about three quarters of them appearing once. The CDR3 loop spans 15 amino acids. Looked up from germline, CDR1 is KGHSH and CDR2 is LQKENI. This clone was detected a few times. The gene calls are TRBV18 and TRBJ2-5, with D hard to call. The J call may be faulty, since TRBJ2-7 better matches the DNA end. The clonotype comes from a woman aged 40 to 50 in good health. Some clones in this sample may be carry-over from other donors' samples. Material: PBMCs. The CDR3 protein is CASSPLVAFSYEQYF. The CDR3 bases are TGTGCCAGCTCACCCCTAGTGGCCTTCTCCTACGAGCAGTACTTC.